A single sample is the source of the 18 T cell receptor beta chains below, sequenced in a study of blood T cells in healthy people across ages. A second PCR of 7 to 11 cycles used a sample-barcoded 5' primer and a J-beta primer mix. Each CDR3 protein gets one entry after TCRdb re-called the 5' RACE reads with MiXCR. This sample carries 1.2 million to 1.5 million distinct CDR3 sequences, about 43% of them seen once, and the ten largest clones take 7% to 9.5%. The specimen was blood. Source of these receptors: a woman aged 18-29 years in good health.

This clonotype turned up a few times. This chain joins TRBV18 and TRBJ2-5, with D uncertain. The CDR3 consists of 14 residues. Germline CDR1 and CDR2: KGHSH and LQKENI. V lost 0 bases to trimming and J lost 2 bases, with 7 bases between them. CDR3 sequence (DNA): TGTGCCAGCTCACCACCGGGAAAACAAGAGACCCAGTACTTC. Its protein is CASSPPGKQETQYF.

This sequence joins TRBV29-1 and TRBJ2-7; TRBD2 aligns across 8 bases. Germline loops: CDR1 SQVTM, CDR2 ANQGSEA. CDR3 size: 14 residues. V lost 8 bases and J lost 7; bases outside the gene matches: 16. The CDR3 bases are TGCAGCCACCGTAGCGGGGTTTCCTACAATGAGCAGTACTTC. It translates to CSHRSGVSYNEQYF.

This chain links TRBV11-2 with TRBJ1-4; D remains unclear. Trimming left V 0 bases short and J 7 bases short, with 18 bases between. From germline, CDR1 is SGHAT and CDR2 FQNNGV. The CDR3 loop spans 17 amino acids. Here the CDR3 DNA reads TGTGCCAGCAGCTTAGATACATTATGGGGTGTTGGTGAAAAACTGTTTTTT. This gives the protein CASSLDTLWGVGEKLFF.

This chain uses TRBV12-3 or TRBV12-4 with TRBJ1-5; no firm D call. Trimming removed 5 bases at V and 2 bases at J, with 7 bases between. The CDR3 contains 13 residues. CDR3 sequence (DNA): TGTGCCAGCAGTACGGACGGCAATCAGCCCCAGCATTTT. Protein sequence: CASSTDGNQPQHF.

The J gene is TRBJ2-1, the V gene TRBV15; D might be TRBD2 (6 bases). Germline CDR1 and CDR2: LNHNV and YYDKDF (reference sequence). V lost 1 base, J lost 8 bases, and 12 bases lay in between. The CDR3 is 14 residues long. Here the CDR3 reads CATSRGPGRYEQFF. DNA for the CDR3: TGTGCCACCAGCAGAGGTCCGGGGAGGTATGAGCAGTTCTTC. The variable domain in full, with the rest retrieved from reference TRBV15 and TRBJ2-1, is DAMVIQNPRYQVTQFGKPVTLSCSQTLNHNVMYWYQQKSSQAPKLLFHYYDKDFNNEADTPDNFQSRRPNTSFCFLDIRSPGLGDTAMYLCATSRGPGRYEQFFGPGTRLTVL.

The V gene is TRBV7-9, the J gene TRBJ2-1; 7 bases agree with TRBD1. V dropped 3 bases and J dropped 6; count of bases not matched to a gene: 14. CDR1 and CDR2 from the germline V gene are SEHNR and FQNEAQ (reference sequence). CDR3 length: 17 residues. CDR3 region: CASSLEQGSLFSNEQFF. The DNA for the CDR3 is TGTGCCAGCAGCTTGGAACAGGGGTCGCTATTCTCCAATGAGCAGTTCTTC.

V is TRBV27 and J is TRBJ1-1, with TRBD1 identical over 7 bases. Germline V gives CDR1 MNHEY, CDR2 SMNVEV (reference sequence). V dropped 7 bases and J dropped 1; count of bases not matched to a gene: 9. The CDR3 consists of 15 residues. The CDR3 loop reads CASTALDRTNTEAFF. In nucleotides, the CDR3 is TGTGCCAGCACCGCGTTGGACAGGACGAACACTGAAGCTTTCTTT.

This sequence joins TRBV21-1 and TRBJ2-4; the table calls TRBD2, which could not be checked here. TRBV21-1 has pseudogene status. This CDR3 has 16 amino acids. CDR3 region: CASSKSFPSGSEVGYF. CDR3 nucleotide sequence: TGTGCCAGCAGCAAAAGCTTCCCTAGCGGGAGTGAAGTTGGGTACTTC.

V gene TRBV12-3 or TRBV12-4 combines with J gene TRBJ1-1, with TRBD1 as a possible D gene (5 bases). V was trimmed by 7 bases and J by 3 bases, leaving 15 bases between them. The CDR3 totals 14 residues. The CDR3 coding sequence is TGTGCCAGCACCCAGCGGCAGGGTTACACTGAAGCTTTCTTT. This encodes CASTQRQGYTEAFF.

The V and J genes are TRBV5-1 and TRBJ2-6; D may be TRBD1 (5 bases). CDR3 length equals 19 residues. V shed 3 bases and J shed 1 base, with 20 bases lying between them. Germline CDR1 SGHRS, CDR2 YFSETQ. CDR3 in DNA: TGCGCCAGCAGCTCCTACTTAAATAAAGACAGTTCTGGGGCCAACGTCCTGACTTTC. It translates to CASSSYLNKDSSGANVLTF.

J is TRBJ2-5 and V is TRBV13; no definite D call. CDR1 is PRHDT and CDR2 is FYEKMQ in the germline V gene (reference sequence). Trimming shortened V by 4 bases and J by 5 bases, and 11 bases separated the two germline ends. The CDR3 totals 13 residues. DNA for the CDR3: TGTGCCAGCAGCTCCCCCTTAGGGGAGACCCAGTACTTC. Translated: CASSSPLGETQYF.

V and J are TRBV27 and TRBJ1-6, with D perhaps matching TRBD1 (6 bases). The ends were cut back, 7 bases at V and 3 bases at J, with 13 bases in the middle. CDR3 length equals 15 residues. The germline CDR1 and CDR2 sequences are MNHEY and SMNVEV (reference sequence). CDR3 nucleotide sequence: TGTGCCAGCACTCGTGGGGGCCACTATAATTCACCCCTCCACTTT. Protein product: CASTRGGHYNSPLHF.

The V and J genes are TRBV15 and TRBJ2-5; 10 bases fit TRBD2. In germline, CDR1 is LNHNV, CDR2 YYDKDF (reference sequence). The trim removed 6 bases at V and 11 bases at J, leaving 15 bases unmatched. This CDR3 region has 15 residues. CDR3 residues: CATRKGRTSGNEQYF. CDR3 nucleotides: TGTGCCACCAGGAAAGGGAGGACTAGCGGCAATGAGCAGTACTTC.

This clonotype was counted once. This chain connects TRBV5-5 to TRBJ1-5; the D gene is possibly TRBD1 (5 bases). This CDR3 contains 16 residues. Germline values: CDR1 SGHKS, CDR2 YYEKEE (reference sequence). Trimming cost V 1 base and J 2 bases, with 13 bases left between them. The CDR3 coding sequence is TGTGCCAGCAGCTTGTTTTATGGGGGTGGCAATCAGCCCCAGCATTTT. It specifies CASSLFYGGGNQPQHF.

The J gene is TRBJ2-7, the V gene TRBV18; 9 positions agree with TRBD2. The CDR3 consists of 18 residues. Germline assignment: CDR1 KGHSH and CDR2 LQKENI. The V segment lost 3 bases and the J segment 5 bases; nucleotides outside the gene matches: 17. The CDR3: CASSPKRGGRANFDEQYF. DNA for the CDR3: TGTGCCAGCTCACCCAAGCGGGGCGGGAGGGCCAATTTCGACGAGCAGTACTTC. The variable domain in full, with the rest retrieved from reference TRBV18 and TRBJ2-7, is NAGVMQNPRHLVRRRGQEARLRCSPMKGHSHVYWYRQLPEEGLKFMVYLQKENIIDESGMPKERFSAEFPKEGPSILRIQQVVRGDSAAYFCASSPKRGGRANFDEQYFGPGTRLTVT.

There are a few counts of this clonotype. CDR3 bases: TGCGCCAGCACCCCTAGGCGGGACTATGGCTCCTACAATGAGCAGTTCTTC. It yields the protein CASTPRRDYGSYNEQFF. This rearrangement joins TRBV4-1 to TRBJ2-1; 7 positions agree with TRBD2. Germline lookup yields CDR1 MGHRA and CDR2 YSYEKL. V shed 7 bases and J 0 bases; nucleotides not matched to a gene: 12. The CDR3 loop spans 17 amino acids.

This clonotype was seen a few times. CDR3 in DNA: TGTGCCAGCAGCTTGGGGTTCTACTACGAGCAGTACTTC. Translating gives CASSLGFYYEQYF. The rearrangement joins TRBV5-6 to TRBJ2-7; no clear D gene. CDR3 length: 13 residues. V dropped 0 bases and J dropped 3 bases, with 7 bases sitting between them. CDR1 is SGHDT, CDR2 YYEEEE, per germline. The variable domain in full, completed from reference TRBV5-6 and TRBJ2-7, reads DAGVTQSPTHLIKTRGQQVTLRCSPKSGHDTVSWYQQALGQGPQFIFQYYEEEERQRGNFPDRFSGHQFPNYSSELNVNALLLGDSALYLCASSLGFYYEQYFGPGTRLTVT.

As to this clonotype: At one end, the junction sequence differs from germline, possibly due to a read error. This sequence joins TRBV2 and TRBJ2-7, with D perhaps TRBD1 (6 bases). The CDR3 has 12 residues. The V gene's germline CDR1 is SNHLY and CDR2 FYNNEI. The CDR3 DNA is TGTCCCAGCAGCGGACAGATCTACGAGCAGTACTTC. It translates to CPSSGQIYEQYF.